This record concerns one T cell receptor (beta chain) sequence. The antigen is not known. A J-beta primer mix and a sample-barcoded 5' primer were used in a second PCR of about 7 to 12 cycles. Every cDNA molecule bore a tag from a template-switch adaptor containing 12 random nucleotides. MiXCR was run by TCRdb on the 5' RACE reads, yielding one entry per CDR3 protein. The sample lists about 1.8 million distinct CDR3 sequences, roughly 52% seen once, with around 2.1% in the top ten. Germline V gene lookup returns CDR1 DFQATT and CDR2 SNEGSKA (reference sequence). V gave up 0 bases and J gave up 3 bases, with 12 bases separating them. The CDR3 totals 15 residues. The sample comes from a study of blood T cells in healthy people across ages. Study-wide results and limits: Age showed a roughly linear inverse relationship with TCR beta diversity per million T cells.

A minimum of 5 micrograms of total RNA was extracted per sample. The rearrangement uses TRBV20-1 and TRBJ1-5; D remains ambiguous. The source of this sequence is a woman between 35 and 50 years old in good health. The sample was blood. CDR3 sequence: CSARDRKLSNQPQHF. The DNA for the CDR3 is TGCAGTGCTAGAGATCGAAAATTATCCAATCAGCCCCAGCATTTT.